This T cell receptor (beta chain) was found in a study of T-cell memory formation after mild COVID-19 (dated by TCRdb to about 2021). As for the study more broadly: TCR sequence clusters from the two donors were largely donor specific. In a couple of donors, T-cell clones that expanded and contracted after mild COVID-19 were followed by sequencing TCRalpha and TCRbeta repertoires longitudinally. The cohort was made up of two young adult volunteers, one female and one male, who were previously healthy.

What the research found in general, with its limitations: The study covered only a couple of mild cases, and larger cohorts including severe cases with pre-infection samples were considered necessary. SARS-CoV-2 specificity was not confirmed for the second-wave clones peaking on day 37. Balanced CD4/CD8 phenotypes were observed for clones contracting from day 15 to 85, whereas a bias towards CD4+ was observed for a second wave of clones expanding from day 15 to 37. Contracting CD4+ clones were found mainly in CM and EM memory subsets, while CD8+ clones were enriched in EMRA. Some responding clones were detected in pre-infection memory, which suggested that pre-existing cross-reactive memory T cells had joined the SARS-CoV-2 response.

PBMCs were isolated by Ficoll-Paque density gradient centrifugation. This clonotype was recorded a few times. No cognate antigen has been identified for it. Within one base of it there is no much larger clone, and no base qualities were kept. TCRdb names Illumina NovaSeq 6000 as the instrument used. cDNA libraries for TCRalpha and TCRbeta were prepared by 5'RACE using constant-segment primers, with sample barcodes and unique molecular identifiers added. Trizol reagent was used to extract RNA from every sample. Libraries were amplified in two PCR steps, with a second sample barcode and Illumina TruSeq adapters added in the second step. The libraries were sequenced on an Illumina NovaSeq using 2 x 150 bp paired-end reads. The source study handled its data this way. Demultiplexing of reads and collapsing into UMI-guided consensus sequences were performed with migec v1.2.7. Using mixcr v2.1.11, the UMI consensuses were aligned to TRA and TRB V and J templates and assembled into clonotypes. A clonotype was counted as expanded or contracted only when both edgeR and NoisET called the clonotype significant, with the noise models trained on biological replicates. For edgeR calls, the cutoffs were a false discovery rate-adjusted p below 0.01 and a log2 fold-change threshold of 1. PCA with hierarchical clustering of max-normalized trajectories of the 1000 most abundant clonotypes was used as exploratory dynamics analysis. Separately sequenced CD4+ and CD8+ repertoires were used to assign the CD4 or CD8 phenotype of responding clones. TCRdb trimmed the raw reads at Q25, called clones with MiXCR and kept productive beta chains. Identical CDR3 protein sequences are pooled into one entry, listed with their most common genes and DNA. The V and J calls and clone size are TCRdb's, not the authors'. The sample table records 350,000 to 450,000 distinct CDR3 sequences; approximately 15% of these occur just once. The ten largest clones add up to roughly a fifth of the sample.

The CDR3 spans 18 residues, from the cysteine through the phenylalanine. Left in the record is the CDR3 DNA by itself, 54 bases read in frame from the first base. V is cut back by 8 bases and J by 0 bases, with 9 bases in the junction unmatched. For CDR1 and CDR2, the germline V gene (reference sequence) lists SEHNR and FQNEAQ. This TCR came from a man between 18 and 35 years old who had mild COVID-19 (a few samples of this study predate the infection). The sample titles of this study are shuffled in the database, so cell type and time point are left out; the donor was told from shared clones. Sequenced: PBMCs or a T cell subset sorted from them (not recorded which). Recombination connected TRBV7-9 to TRBJ2-6, and TRBD1 matches 11 of the central bases. Read as DNA, the sequence is TGTGCCAGCGACCAACCCGGGACAGGGGGCTCTGGGGCCAACGTCCTGACTTTC. Its protein product is CASDQPGTGGSGANVLTF.